Listed here are 12 T cell receptor beta chains from one sample, sequenced in a study of neurological immune-mediated disorders. A single record per CDR3 protein comes from TCRdb applying MiXCR to the 5' RACE reads. Among fewer than 85,000 distinct CDR3 sequences, approximately 5% were seen once, and the ten largest hold around 2.2%. The sequencing sample was made of PBMCs. The receptors stem from a woman aged 25 to 45 with multiple sclerosis.

This clonotype was observed at least ten times. Given a much more abundant clone one base away, this may be a read error. The chain employs TRBV10-3 and TRBJ2-3; unclear D gene. CDR1 ENHRY and CDR2 SYGVKD come from the germline V gene. There are 12 residues in the CDR3. The V end was cut by 0 bases, the J end by 5 bases, with 3 bases between. The CDR3 loop reads CAISESRDTQYF. The CDR3 DNA reads TGTGCCATCAGTGAGTCGCGAGATACGCAGTATTTT.

This clonotype was found a few times. The chain is built from TRBV20-1 and TRBJ2-3, with TRBD2 matching 8 bases. This CDR3 is 17 amino acids long. The germline gives CDR1 DFQATT, CDR2 SNEGSKA (reference sequence). Trimming at V came to 5 bases and at J to 4 bases, leaving 17 bases not matched to a gene. The chain's CDR3 is CSAHPGLGSSVPDTQYF. CDR3 DNA: TGCAGTGCTCACCCGGGACTAGGTTCGAGCGTTCCAGATACGCAGTATTTT.

This clonotype was seen many times. J is TRBJ2-3 and V is TRBV5-1; possibly TRBD2 for D (6 bases). The CDR3 length is 17 residues. The germline V gene has CDR1 SGHRS and CDR2 YFSETQ. Trimming left V 4 bases short and J 2 bases short, with 20 bases between. The CDR3 coding sequence is TGCGCCAGCAGCCGCGAGGGGTTGGAGGGATCCACAGATACGCAGTATTTT. Its translation: CASSREGLEGSTDTQYF.

This clonotype was observed a handful of times. This may arise from a read error, as a much more abundant clone is one base away. The chain links TRBV12-3 or TRBV12-4 to TRBJ2-7; TRBD2 is a possible D gene (5 bases). Trimming cost V 5 bases and J 7 bases, with 12 bases left between them. This CDR3 comprises 12 residues. The DNA of the CDR3 is TGTGCCAGCAGTCCCCACCGGGAAGAGCAGTACTTC. Its protein is CASSPHREEQYF.

This clonotype has at least ten counts. V is TRBV5-5 and J is TRBJ2-5; TRBD2 aligns across 7 bases. After removal of 6 bases from V and 7 bases from J, the junction contained 9 bases not matched to a gene. The V gene's germline CDR1 is SGHKS and CDR2 YYEKEE (reference sequence). The CDR3 is 13 amino acids. The CDR3 is CASIMTSHGTQYF. The DNA for the CDR3 is TGTGCCAGCATTATGACTAGCCATGGGACCCAGTACTTC.

This clonotype appeared many times. V usage is TRBV7-9 and J usage is TRBJ2-1, with D possibly TRBD2 on 6 matching bases. Between the trimmed V and J ends, which lost 10 bases and 0 bases, there was a span of 10 bases. The CDR3 spans 13 residues. Germline CDR1 and CDR2: SEHNR and FQNEAQ (reference sequence). CDR3 DNA sequence: TGTGCCACTCGGGGGAGCTCCTACAATGAGCAGTTCTTC. Residues: CATRGSSYNEQFF.

This clonotype was recorded many times. The chain uses TRBV4-1 and TRBJ2-1; D possibly corresponds to TRBD1 (5 bases). With 1 base removed from V and 10 bases from J, the gap between germline ends came to 23 bases. There are 17 residues in the CDR3. The germline gives CDR1 MGHRA, CDR2 YSYEKL. CDR3 in DNA: TGCGCCAGCAGCCAAGTTGGAACAGGCTTCTTAGAGGTCGAGCAGTTCTTC. This translates into CASSQVGTGFLEVEQFF.

In its sample, this clonotype was seen many times. The chain carries TRBV20-1 and TRBJ2-3; no clear D. The CDR3 length is 13 residues. V lost 5 bases and J lost 2, with 11 bases in between. Germline CDR1 is DFQATT and CDR2 is SNEGSKA (reference sequence). CDR3 region: CSAFDGYTDTQYF. Here the CDR3 DNA reads TGCAGTGCTTTCGACGGATACACAGATACGCAGTATTTT.

Note on this clonotype: A much larger clone sits a single nucleotide away, making a read error possible. The CDR3 ends on some other residue instead of the conserved phenylalanine or tryptophan, so this is likely a read error. J is TRBJ1-2 and V is TRBV2; 9 positions agree with TRBD1. Germline CDR1 is SNHLY and CDR2 is FYNNEI. Trimming at V came to 3 bases and at J to 5 bases, leaving 4 bases not matched to a gene. This CDR3 is built from 14 residues. The CDR3 reads CASSDLGQGYGYTI. CDR3 DNA: TGTGCCAGCAGTGATTTAGGACAGGGGTATGGCTACACCATC.

This clonotype was seen many times. This chain's CDR3 is CASSSRWSQPQHF. The DNA of the CDR3 is TGTGCCAGCAGCTCCCGCTGGAGTCAGCCCCAGCATTTT. This sequence joins TRBV7-2 and TRBJ1-5; D unresolved. CDR1 and CDR2 from the germline V gene are SGHTA and FQGNSA. The CDR3 totals 13 residues. The V gene lost 4 bases and the J gene lost 6 bases, with 10 bases spanning the gap.

This clonotype occurred a few times. The rearrangement uses TRBV28 and TRBJ2-5, with 8 bases that match TRBD2. Looked up from germline, CDR1 is MDHEN and CDR2 is SYDVKM. This CDR3 has 13 residues. The V and J ends lost 8 bases and 5 bases, in that order; junction bases with no gene match: 7. The chain's CDR3 is CASGGGSGETQYF. In nucleotides, the CDR3 is TGTGCCAGCGGCGGGGGGTCGGGGGAGACCCAGTACTTC. Supplemented by reference TRBV28 and TRBJ2-5, the full variable domain reads DVKVTQSSRYLVKRTGEKVFLECVQDMDHENMFWYRQDPGLGLRLIYFSYDVKMKEKGDIPEGYSVSREKKERFSLILESASTNQTSMYLCASGGGSGETQYFGPGTRLLVL.

V usage is TRBV5-1 and J usage is TRBJ2-3; 11 bases align to TRBD2. Germline-derived CDR1 and CDR2 are SGHRS and YFSETQ. This CDR3 region has 20 residues. J was trimmed by 6 bases and V by 5 bases; bases with no gene match: 23. CDR3: CASRDLTGVTSGSTGDTQYF. CDR3 coding DNA: TGCGCCAGCAGAGATTTGACAGGGGTTACTAGCGGGAGCACGGGGGATACGCAGTATTTT. Full variable domain (rest looked up from reference TRBV5-1 and TRBJ2-3): KAGVTQTPRYLIKTRGQQVTLSCSPISGHRSVSWYQQTPGQGLQFLFEYFSETQRNKGNFPGRFSGRQFSNSRSEMNVSTLELGDSALYLCASRDLTGVTSGSTGDTQYFGPGTRLTVL.